These 30 T cell receptor beta chains were all obtained from the same sample, sequenced in a study of T cell responses to AZD1222 COVID-19 vaccine (dated by TCRdb to about 2021). The library was made by the immunoSEQ multiplex PCR assay. The source is immuneACCESS, and TCRdb retained only in-frame sequences with V and J called. Part of the clones is not carried over; for the studies checked, unresolved V genes explain less than half of this, and the remainder is unexplained. This sample holds some 49,000 clones; roughly 80% were observed only once. The top ten hold approximately 6.3% of the sample. In the paper's terms, the time point label means: baseline before first vaccination. Sequenced material: peripheral blood, taken on day 0 of AZD1222 vaccination. Receptors were obtained from an adult in good health.

V is TRBV19 and J is TRBJ2-1, with 8 bases aligning to TRBD2. V lost 3 bases and J lost 4; bases outside the gene matches: 5. This CDR3 is built from 15 residues. Germline V gives CDR1 LNHDA, CDR2 SQIVND (reference sequence). This CDR3 reads CASSMSLAGYNEQFF. CDR3 nucleotides: TGTGCCAGTAGTATGAGTCTAGCGGGTTACAATGAGCAGTTCTTC. Drawing the rest from reference TRBV19 and TRBJ2-1, the complete variable domain is DGGITQSPKYLFRKEGQNVTLSCEQNLNHDAMYWYRQDPGQGLRLIYYSQIVNDFQKGDIAEGYSVSREKKESFPLTVTSAQKNPTAFYLCASSMSLAGYNEQFFGPGTRLTVL.

This clone was recorded a few times. The rearrangement uses TRBV7-2 and TRBJ1-4; D unresolved. This CDR3 spans 15 amino acids. With 1 base removed from V and 0 bases from J, the gap between germline ends came to 6 bases. From germline, CDR1 is SGHTA and CDR2 FQGNSA. The CDR3 bases are TGTGCCAGCAGCTTAGTTGGGTCAACTAATGAAAAACTGTTTTTT. Translating it yields CASSLVGSTNEKLFF.

This chain joins TRBV3-1 (or the pseudogene TRBV3-2) and TRBJ1-2; TRBD1 aligns across 8 bases. Germline CDR1 LGHDT, CDR2 YNNKEL (reference sequence). Trimming at V came to 6 bases and at J to 3 bases, leaving 9 bases not matched to a gene. The CDR3 spans 15 residues. DNA of the CDR3: TGTGCCAGCAGAGGTACCGGGACAGGTGACTATGGCTACACCTTC. It encodes CASRGTGTGDYGYTF.

This clone was seen once. V usage is TRBV7-9 and J usage is TRBJ1-2, with 8 nucleotides matching TRBD1. Germline lookup yields CDR1 SEHNR and CDR2 FQNEAQ (reference sequence). V shed 5 bases, J shed 0 bases, and the junction held 8 bases outside the gene matches. This CDR3 spans 16 amino acids. CDR3 bases: TGTGCCAGCAGCCCGGACAGGGTACGAGCTAACTATGGCTACACCTTC. Protein: CASSPDRVRANYGYTF.

The chain joins TRBV27 to TRBJ1-2; perhaps TRBD1 as D (5 bases). This CDR3 comprises 14 residues. Between the trimmed V and J ends, which lost 5 bases and 7 bases, there was a span of 17 bases. The germline gives CDR1 MNHEY, CDR2 SMNVEV (reference sequence). The CDR3 nucleotides read TGTGCCAGCAGTATGGGCCGGGGGAGGAGTGGCTACACCTTC. Translated: CASSMGRGRSGYTF.

The CDR3 region is CASSPPGQGPYEQYF. In DNA form, the CDR3 reads TGTGCCAGTAGTCCCCCGGGACAGGGTCCCTACGAGCAGTACTTC. The V call is TRBV19, the J call TRBJ2-7, with TRBD1 matching 9 bases. CDR3 length equals 15 residues. After removal of 5 bases from V and 2 bases from J, the junction contained 7 bases not matched to a gene. CDR1 and CDR2 (germline): LNHDA, SQIVND (reference sequence).

The chain couples TRBV6-5 to TRBJ1-5; 11 nucleotides match TRBD1. CDR1 is MNHEY, CDR2 SVGAGI, per germline. CDR3 size: 14 residues. J was trimmed by 9 bases and V by 5 bases; bases with no gene match: 6. The CDR3 sequence: CASSNPGQGGPQHF. The CDR3 nucleotides are TGTGCCAGCAGTAATCCGGGACAGGGGGGGCCCCAGCATTTT.

The CDR3 bases are TGTGCCAGCAGTTTCCTTTATACCGCAGTCCGGGACAGAACCTACGAGCAGTACGTC. Translating gives CASSFLYTAVRDRTYEQYV. The rearrangement uses TRBV28 and TRBJ2-7, with 7 bases aligning to TRBD1. This CDR3 is 19 amino acids long. Germline V gives CDR1 MDHEN, CDR2 SYDVKM. The ends lost 3 bases at V and 2 bases at J; junction bases unmatched: 19.

The chain employs TRBV6-5 and TRBJ1-1; D gene ambiguous. The V gene's germline CDR1 is MNHEY and CDR2 SVGAGI. V was pared by 0 bases and J by 5 bases, with 10 bases between. This CDR3 spans 14 amino acids. In DNA form, the CDR3 reads TGTGCCAGCAGTTACTCAGAGGGTTATACTGAAGCTTTCTTT. Translation: CASSYSEGYTEAFF.

The chain combines TRBV27 with TRBJ1-2; 8 positions match TRBD1. Germline V gives CDR1 MNHEY, CDR2 SMNVEV (reference sequence). This CDR3 comprises 15 residues. The trim removed 5 bases at V and 4 bases at J, leaving 9 bases unmatched. CDR3 in DNA: TGTGCCAGCAGTCCGACAGGGGCTCGCGGCTATGGCTACACCTTC. Its protein is CASSPTGARGYGYTF.

This sequence joins TRBV7-2 and TRBJ2-4, with D unresolved. V dropped 5 bases and J dropped 6 bases, with 14 bases sitting between them. This CDR3 contains 14 residues. Germline lookup yields CDR1 SGHTA and CDR2 FQGNSA. In DNA, the CDR3 is TGTGCCAGCAGCACCCATGTCCCTGGAAACATTCAGTACTTC. It encodes CASSTHVPGNIQYF.

The V call is TRBV27, the J call TRBJ1-3; a weak D match, TRBD1 (5 bases). Per germline, CDR1 MNHEY and CDR2 SMNVEV (reference sequence). Trimming pared 6 bases from V and 2 bases from J, leaving 17 bases between. The CDR3 is made up of 16 amino acids. CDR3 protein: CASSPAPPGPGNTIYF. The CDR3, as DNA: TGTGCCAGCAGCCCCGCCCCTCCGGGACCTGGAAACACCATATATTTT.

This chain uses TRBV6-5 with TRBJ1-1; D gene ambiguous. Trimming shortened V by 5 bases and J by 1 base, and 11 bases separated the two germline ends. CDR1 and CDR2 (germline): MNHEY, SVGAGI. CDR3 length equals 14 residues. Written as DNA, the CDR3 is TGTGCCAGCAGTAACCCCGGATCGAACACTGAAGCTTTCTTT. This sequence encodes CASSNPGSNTEAFF.

The V call is TRBV21-1, the J call TRBJ2-1; TRBD2 was called by the table and not checked on the DNA. TRBV21-1 is listed as a pseudogene. CDR3 length equals 15 residues. CDR3 amino acids: CASSKGGRERNEQFF. CDR3 bases: TGTGCCAGCAGCAAAGGAGGGCGGGAGAGGAATGAGCAGTTCTTC.

This clone was detected a few times. The genes are TRBV6-5 and TRBJ2-3, with 7 bases identical to TRBD2. V gave up 0 bases and J gave up 0 bases; unmatched junction bases: 3. The CDR3 is 16 residues long. Germline V gene sequence: CDR1 MNHEY, CDR2 SVGAGI. The CDR3 DNA reads TGTGCCAGCAGTTACTCCCCGGGGGGAAGCACAGATACGCAGTATTTT. Translating it yields CASSYSPGGSTDTQYF.

V usage is TRBV3-1 (or the pseudogene TRBV3-2) and J usage is TRBJ2-2; D unclear. The CDR3 is 11 amino acids. Per germline, CDR1 LGHDT and CDR2 YNNKEL (reference sequence). Trimming removed 3 bases from V and 13 bases from J, with 9 bases in between. CDR3: CASSQSEGLFF. CDR3 DNA: TGTGCCAGCAGCCAGTCAGAAGGGCTGTTTTTT.

The chain joins TRBV10-3 to TRBJ1-5; 8 bases align to TRBD1. This CDR3 is 16 amino acids long. Losses at the gene ends were 5 bases for V and 1 base for J; bases not matched to a gene: 7. Germline CDR1 is ENHRY and CDR2 is SYGVKD. CDR3 coding DNA: TGTGCCATCAGTTCTGGACAGGGAGGGAGCAATCAGCCCCAGCATTTT. It encodes CAISSGQGGSNQPQHF.

The chain has TRBV6-2 or TRBV6-3 and TRBJ2-5; a possible D gene is TRBD2 (6 bases). Germline V gene sequence: CDR1 MNHEY, CDR2 SVGEGT. The CDR3 extends over 12 amino acids. V shed 2 bases and J shed 9 bases, with 10 bases lying between them. The chain's CDR3 is CASSYGGTAQYF. The CDR3 nucleotides read TGTGCCAGCAGTTACGGAGGGACGGCCCAGTACTTC.

The chain recombines TRBV6-5 with TRBJ2-1, with a possible D match to TRBD2 (6 bases). CDR1 is MNHEY, CDR2 SVGAGI, per germline. Deletions cut 4 bases from V and 0 bases from J, with 7 bases between. The CDR3 length is 14 residues. This CDR3 reads CASSLADSYNEQFF. The CDR3 DNA sequence: TGTGCCAGCAGTTTAGCGGACTCCTACAATGAGCAGTTCTTC.

This clone was detected once. The chain couples TRBV6-5 to TRBJ2-1; 11 bases fit TRBD1. This CDR3 is built from 13 residues. Germline loops: CDR1 MNHEY, CDR2 SVGAGI. V trimming: 8 bases; J trimming: 10 bases; junction bases outside the gene matches: 7. The CDR3 is CASQGQGVGEQFF. The CDR3 DNA reads as TGTGCCAGCCAGGGACAGGGGGTGGGAGAGCAGTTCTTC.

This clone appeared a few times. The chain links TRBV7-9 to TRBJ2-2; 9 bases are a match to TRBD1. After removal of 5 bases from V and 3 bases from J, the junction contained 16 bases not matched to a gene. This CDR3 is 19 amino acids long. CDR1 is SEHNR, CDR2 FQNEAQ, per germline (reference sequence). The CDR3 sequence: CASSPGSVLGQGYTGELFF. CDR3 coding DNA: TGTGCCAGCAGCCCAGGTTCTGTTTTGGGACAGGGTTACACCGGGGAGCTGTTTTTT.

In this sample, this clone turned up many times. V usage is TRBV30 and J usage is TRBJ2-1; D is unclear. CDR1 is GTSNPN, CDR2 SVGIG, per germline (reference sequence). CDR3 length: 14 residues. The ends were cut back, 3 bases at V and 0 bases at J, with 9 bases in the middle. This CDR3 is CAWSPTGSYNEQFF. CDR3 coding DNA: TGTGCCTGGAGCCCTACTGGCTCCTACAATGAGCAGTTCTTC.

The V gene is TRBV6-5, the J gene TRBJ2-3, with 8 bases lining up with TRBD2. Germline V gene data show CDR1 as MNHEY and CDR2 as SVGAGI. V dropped 8 bases and J dropped 0; count of bases not matched to a gene: 4. CDR3 size: 14 residues. The CDR3 DNA reads as TGTGCCAGCTCTCGGACTAGCAGCACAGATACGCAGTATTTT. It encodes CASSRTSSTDTQYF.

V gene TRBV2 combines with J gene TRBJ1-1; D is unresolved. The CDR3 runs 11 residues. Trimming removed 2 bases from V and 4 bases from J, with 2 bases in between. Germline CDR1 SNHLY, CDR2 FYNNEI. The DNA of the CDR3 is TGTGCCAGCAGTGAACCCACTGAAGCTTTCTTT. It translates to CASSEPTEAFF.

This rearrangement joins TRBV3-1 (or the pseudogene TRBV3-2) to TRBJ2-7; either TRBD1 or TRBD2 may fit D (5 bases each). Germline V gene sequence: CDR1 LGHDT, CDR2 YNNKEL (reference sequence). There are 15 residues in the CDR3. V lost 0 bases and J 4 bases, leaving 13 bases between the germline ends. In nucleotides, the CDR3 is TGTGCCAGCAGCCAAGAGGGGGTTTCCCTATACGAGCAGTACTTC. Its protein is CASSQEGVSLYEQYF.

The V gene is TRBV11-3, the J gene TRBJ2-7; a weak D match, TRBD2 (7 bases). This CDR3 contains 14 residues. V lost 7 bases, J lost 5 bases, and 18 bases lay in between. The germline V gene has CDR1 SGHNT and CDR2 YENEEA. CDR3: CASTKGGERHEQYF. In DNA, the CDR3 is TGTGCCAGCACCAAGGGGGGGGAGCGTCACGAGCAGTACTTC.

The rearrangement joins TRBV5-5 to TRBJ1-6; D remains ambiguous. Germline V lookup: CDR1 SGHKS, CDR2 YYEKEE (reference sequence). CDR3 length: 20 amino acids. V dropped 0 bases and J dropped 0 bases, with 19 bases sitting between them. The CDR3 region has the DNA TGTGCCAGCAGCTTGGTGGCCATTGGGCGGACCAGCTCCTATAATTCACCCCTCCACTTT. Residues: CASSLVAIGRTSSYNSPLHF.

The chain couples TRBV19 to TRBJ1-5; possibly TRBD1 for D (6 bases). Germline V gene data show CDR1 as LNHDA and CDR2 as SQIVND (reference sequence). V lost 6 bases, J lost 4 bases, and 16 bases lay in between. The CDR3 consists of 15 residues. CDR3 protein: CASSPRGAGNQPQHF. CDR3 nucleotides: TGTGCCAGTAGCCCCCGGGGGGCCGGGAATCAGCCCCAGCATTTT.

The chain links TRBV6-5 to TRBJ1-6, with D uncertain. The V gene lost 0 bases and the J gene lost 8 bases, with 11 bases spanning the gap. Germline V gene sequence: CDR1 MNHEY, CDR2 SVGAGI. This CDR3 comprises 15 residues. This CDR3 is CASSYSRGRDSPLHF. The CDR3, as DNA: TGTGCCAGCAGTTACTCGCGGGGTAGGGATTCACCCCTCCACTTT.

The rearrangement joins TRBV3-1 (or the pseudogene TRBV3-2) to TRBJ1-2, with D possibly matching TRBD1 (6 bases). Germline CDR1 LGHDT, CDR2 YNNKEL (reference sequence). V shed 2 bases and J shed 4 bases, with 8 bases lying between them. This CDR3 region has 13 residues. CDR3 sequence (DNA): TGTGCCAGCAGCCAAACAGGGATCTATGGCTACACCTTC. Protein sequence: CASSQTGIYGYTF.